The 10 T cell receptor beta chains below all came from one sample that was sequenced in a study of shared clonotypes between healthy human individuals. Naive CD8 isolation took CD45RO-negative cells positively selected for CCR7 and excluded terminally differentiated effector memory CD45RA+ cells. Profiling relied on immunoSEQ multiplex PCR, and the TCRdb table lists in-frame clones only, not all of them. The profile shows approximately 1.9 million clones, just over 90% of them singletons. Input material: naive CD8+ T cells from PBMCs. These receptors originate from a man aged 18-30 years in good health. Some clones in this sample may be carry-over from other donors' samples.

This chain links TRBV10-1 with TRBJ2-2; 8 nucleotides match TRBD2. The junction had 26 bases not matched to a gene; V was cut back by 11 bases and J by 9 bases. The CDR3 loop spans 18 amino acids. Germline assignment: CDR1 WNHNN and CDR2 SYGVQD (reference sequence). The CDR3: CAATLRSGKNCTVRELFF. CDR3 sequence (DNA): TGCGCCGCCACCCTGCGTAGCGGGAAGAACTGTACGGTAAGGGAGCTGTTTTTT.

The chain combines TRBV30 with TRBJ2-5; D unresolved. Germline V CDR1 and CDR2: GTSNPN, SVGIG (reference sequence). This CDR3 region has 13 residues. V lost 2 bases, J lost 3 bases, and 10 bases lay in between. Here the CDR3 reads CAWSNSFKETQYF. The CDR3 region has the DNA TGTGCCTGGAGTAACTCTTTTAAAGAGACCCAGTACTTC.

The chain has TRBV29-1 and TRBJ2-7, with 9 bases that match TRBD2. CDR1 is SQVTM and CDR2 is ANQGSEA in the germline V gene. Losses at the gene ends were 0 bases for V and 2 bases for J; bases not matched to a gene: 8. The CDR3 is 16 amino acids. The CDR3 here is CSVEEIIAGVTYEQYF. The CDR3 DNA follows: TGCAGCGTTGAAGAAATCATAGCGGGAGTCACCTACGAGCAGTACTTC.

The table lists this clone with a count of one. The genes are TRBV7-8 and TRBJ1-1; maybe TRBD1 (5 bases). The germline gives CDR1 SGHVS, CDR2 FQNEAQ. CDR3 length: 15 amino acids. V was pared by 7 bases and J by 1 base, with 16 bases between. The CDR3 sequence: CASKPGGGSNTEAFF. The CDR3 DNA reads TGTGCCAGCAAACCCGGCGGGGGATCGAACACTGAAGCTTTCTTT.

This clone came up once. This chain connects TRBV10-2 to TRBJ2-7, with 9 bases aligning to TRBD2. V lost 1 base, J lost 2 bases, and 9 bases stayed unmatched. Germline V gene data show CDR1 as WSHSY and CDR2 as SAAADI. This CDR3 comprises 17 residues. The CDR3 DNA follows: TGCGCCAGCAGTGAGTACCGGGGCGGGAGGGTAACCTACGAGCAGTACTTC. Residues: CASSEYRGGRVTYEQYF.

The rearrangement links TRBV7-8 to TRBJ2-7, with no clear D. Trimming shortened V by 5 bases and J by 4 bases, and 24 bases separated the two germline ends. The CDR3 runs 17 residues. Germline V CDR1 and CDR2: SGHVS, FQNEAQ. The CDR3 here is CASSDTAPPARSYEQYF. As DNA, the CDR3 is TGTGCCAGCAGCGACACCGCCCCACCTGCCAGAAGTTACGAGCAGTACTTC.

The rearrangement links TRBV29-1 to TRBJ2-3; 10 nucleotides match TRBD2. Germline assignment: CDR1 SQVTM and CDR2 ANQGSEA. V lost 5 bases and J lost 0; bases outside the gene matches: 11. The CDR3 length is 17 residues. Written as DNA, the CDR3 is TGCAGCGTTAAGACTAGCGGGCTTGCAAAAAGCACAGATACGCAGTATTTT. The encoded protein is CSVKTSGLAKSTDTQYF.

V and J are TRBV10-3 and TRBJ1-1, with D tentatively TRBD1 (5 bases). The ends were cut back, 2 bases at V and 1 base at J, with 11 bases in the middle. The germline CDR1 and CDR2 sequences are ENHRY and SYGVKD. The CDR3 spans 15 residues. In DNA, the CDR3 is TGTGCCATCAGTGAGGGCATTCAGGGGAACACTGAAGCTTTCTTT. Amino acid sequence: CAISEGIQGNTEAFF.

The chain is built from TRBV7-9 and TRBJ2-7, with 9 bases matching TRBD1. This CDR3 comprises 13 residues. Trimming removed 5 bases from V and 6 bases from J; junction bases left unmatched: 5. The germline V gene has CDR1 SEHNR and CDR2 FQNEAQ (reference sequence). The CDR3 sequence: CASSARDRAEQYF. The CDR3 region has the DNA TGTGCCAGCAGCGCCCGGGACAGGGCCGAGCAGTACTTC. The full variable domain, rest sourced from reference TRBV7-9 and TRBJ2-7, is DTGVSQNPRHKITKRGQNVTFRCDPISEHNRLYWYRQTLGQGPEFLTYFQNEAQLEKSRLLSDRFSAERPKGSFSTLEIQRTEQGDSAMYLCASSARDRAEQYFGPGTRLTVT.

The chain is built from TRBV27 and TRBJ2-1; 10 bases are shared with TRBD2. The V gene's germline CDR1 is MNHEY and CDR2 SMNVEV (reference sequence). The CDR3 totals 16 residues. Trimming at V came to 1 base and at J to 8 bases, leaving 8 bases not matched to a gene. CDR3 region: CASSLLLASGSHEQFF. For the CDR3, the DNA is TGTGCCAGCAGTTTATTGTTGGCTAGCGGGAGCCATGAGCAGTTCTTC.